Here is one T cell receptor (beta chain) with its context. The target antigen is unknown. Clones were sequenced by immunoSEQ multiplex PCR, and TCRdb holds only the in-frame ones, with some missing. The top ten clones hold less than 0.55% of a sample with about 110,000 clones, about 94% of them seen once. The V end lost 1 base, the J end lost 0 bases, and 10 bases lay between the germline ends. The CDR3 contains 16 residues. CDR1 and CDR2 from the germline V gene are LNHNV and YYDKDF (reference sequence). The data belong to a study of graft-versus-host responses after intestinal transplantation. Study in general: Every recipient underwent anti-thymocyte globulin induction, then tacrolimus and steroids for three to four years. Study-level points and caveats: The study found high graft-versus-host to host-versus-graft clonal ratios in allografts of patients with graft-donor T cell macrochimerism. Investigators detected GvH clones in recipient marrow, with some emerging earlier in ileum or blood.

The sequence derives from a human donor who received an intestinal transplant. The sequenced sample was unstimulated CD8+ T cells sorted from spleen or lymph node cells, obtained before intestinal transplant. The rearrangement joins TRBV15 to TRBJ2-1; D gene unclear. The CDR3 spells CATSRVPRASYNEQFF. CDR3 DNA sequence: TGTGCCACCAGCAGAGTTCCAAGGGCCTCCTACAATGAGCAGTTCTTC.